A single sample is the source of the 8 T cell receptor beta chains below, sequenced in a study of blood T cell repertoires in COVID-19. Method: immunoSEQ multiplex PCR; TCRdb's copy keeps in-frame clones and lacks some. The sample shows around 700,000 clones, 85% to 90% of them seen only once. The sequenced sample was peripheral blood. The receptors stem from a woman younger than 35 with acute or convalescent COVID-19.

The chain recombines TRBV18 with TRBJ1-6; 10 bases are a match to TRBD1. Germline loops: CDR1 KGHSH, CDR2 LQKENI. The trim removed 3 bases at V and 10 bases at J, leaving 3 bases unmatched. The CDR3 is made up of 14 amino acids. CDR3 amino acids: CASSPGQGESPLHF. The CDR3, as DNA: TGTGCCAGCTCACCCGGACAGGGGGAATCACCCCTCCACTTT.

The rearrangement uses TRBV11-2 and TRBJ2-7; a weak D match, TRBD2 (5 bases). The V end lost 4 bases, the J end lost 6 bases, and 10 bases lay between the germline ends. CDR1 SGHAT and CDR2 FQNNGV come from the germline V gene. This CDR3 spans 12 amino acids. The CDR3 sequence: CASSSPAVEQYF. DNA for the CDR3: TGTGCCAGCAGCTCACCAGCGGTCGAGCAGTACTTC.

In this sample, this clone turned up a few times. The chain combines TRBV30 with TRBJ2-5; 11 bases fit TRBD1. The ends lost 5 bases at V and 5 bases at J; junction bases unmatched: 7. Germline CDR1 reads GTSNPN; CDR2 reads SVGIG (reference sequence). The CDR3 extends over 14 amino acids. CDR3 DNA sequence: TGTGCCTGGGGGGACAGGGGGGAATCGGAGACCCAGTACTTC. Its protein product is CAWGDRGESETQYF.

V is TRBV7-9 and J is TRBJ1-5; D is unclear. The CDR3 loop spans 14 amino acids. V lost 5 bases and J 7 bases, leaving 15 bases between the germline ends. CDR1 is SEHNR and CDR2 is FQNEAQ in the germline V gene (reference sequence). The CDR3 loop is CASSPGGGGQPQHF. CDR3 coding DNA: TGTGCCAGCAGCCCCGGAGGAGGAGGCCAGCCCCAGCATTTT.

The chain is built from TRBV28 and TRBJ1-1; D is possibly TRBD1 (6 bases). Germline V gene sequence: CDR1 MDHEN, CDR2 SYDVKM. V lost 10 bases to trimming and J lost 5 bases, with 14 bases between them. CDR3 length: 12 amino acids. CDR3 in DNA: TGTGCCACCCATCTCAGGGGAACTGAAGCTTTCTTT. It is translated as CATHLRGTEAFF.

The chain employs TRBV2 and TRBJ1-4, with 8 nucleotides matching TRBD1. This CDR3 is built from 15 residues. From germline, CDR1 is SNHLY and CDR2 FYNNEI. Unmatched junction bases numbered 10, after V lost 6 bases and J lost 7 bases. CDR3 DNA: TGTGCCAGCAGCTTCCGGGACAGGAGGGGTGAAAAACTGTTTTTT. Translating it yields CASSFRDRRGEKLFF.

J is TRBJ2-6 and V is TRBV10-3; 9 bases are a match to TRBD1. Germline V gives CDR1 ENHRY, CDR2 SYGVKD. This CDR3 contains 16 residues. The V segment lost 5 bases and the J segment 3 bases; nucleotides outside the gene matches: 5. The DNA for the CDR3 is TGTGCCATCAGTACACAGGGGGCGGATGGGGCCAACGTCCTGACTTTC. This encodes CAISTQGADGANVLTF.

The V gene is TRBV18, the J gene TRBJ2-7; no definite D call. Trimming shortened V by 4 bases and J by 2 bases, and 18 bases separated the two germline ends. The CDR3 totals 16 residues. CDR1 is KGHSH, CDR2 LQKENI, per germline. DNA of the CDR3: TGTGCCAGCTCACTCCGCGAAGGAACAGTCCCCTACGAGCAGTACTTC. Protein: CASSLREGTVPYEQYF. Full variable domain (remainder filled in from reference TRBV18 and TRBJ2-7): NAGVMQNPRHLVRRRGQEARLRCSPMKGHSHVYWYRQLPEEGLKFMVYLQKENIIDESGMPKERFSAEFPKEGPSILRIQQVVRGDSAAYFCASSLREGTVPYEQYFGPGTRLTVT.